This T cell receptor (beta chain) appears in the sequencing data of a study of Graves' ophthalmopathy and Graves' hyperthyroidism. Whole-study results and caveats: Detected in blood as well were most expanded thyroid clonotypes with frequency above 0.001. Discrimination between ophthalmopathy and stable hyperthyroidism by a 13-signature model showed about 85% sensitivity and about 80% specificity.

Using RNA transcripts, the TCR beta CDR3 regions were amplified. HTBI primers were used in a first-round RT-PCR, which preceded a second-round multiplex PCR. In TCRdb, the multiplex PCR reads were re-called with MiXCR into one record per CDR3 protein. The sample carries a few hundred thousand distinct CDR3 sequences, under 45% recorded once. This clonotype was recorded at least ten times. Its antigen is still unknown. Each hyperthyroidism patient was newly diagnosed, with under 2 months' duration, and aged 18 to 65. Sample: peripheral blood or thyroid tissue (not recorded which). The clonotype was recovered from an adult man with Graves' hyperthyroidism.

CDR3 DNA: TGTGGTGGACAGGGGGTCACCGGGGAGCTGTTTTTT. Translation: CGGQGVTGELFF. The chain combines TRBV12-3 or TRBV12-4 with TRBJ2-2, with 10 bases aligning to TRBD1. The CDR3 covers 12 residues.